This T cell receptor (beta chain) was recovered during a study of technical replicates of blood from a few donors. The V and J ends lost 5 bases and 0 bases respectively, with 10 bases between them. Germline-derived CDR1 and CDR2 are SGHAT and FQNNGV. The CDR3 loop spans 14 amino acids. Repertoires were generated with immunoSEQ multiplex PCR, while TCRdb's copy carries only in-frame clones and drops some. The table lists under 85,000 clones, about 97% of them singletons, with over 0.2% in the top ten. This TCR came from a human donor in good health. The rearrangement joins TRBV11-2 to TRBJ1-1; the D gene is possibly TRBD1 (6 bases). The source material was T cells isolated from PBMCs. CDR3 sequence (DNA): TGTGCCAGCAGCGAAAGGGGGATGAACACTGAAGCTTTCTTT. Encoded protein: CASSERGMNTEAFF.